This passage covers 18 T cell receptor beta chains from one sample sequenced in a study of T cell changes during pregnancy in multiple sclerosis. Clones were read by immunoSEQ multiplex PCR, and TCRdb kept only the in-frame ones, dropping some. The sample shows around 45,000 clones, around 90% of them seen only once. Source: CD4+ T cells from peripheral blood mononuclear cells, taken before pregnancy. All receptors derive from a female donor with multiple sclerosis, enrolled in a pregnancy study.

The V gene is TRBV30, the J gene TRBJ1-1; D gene ambiguous. The ends were cut back, 2 bases at V and 0 bases at J, with 4 bases in the middle. This CDR3 has 12 amino acids. The germline V gene encodes CDR1 GTSNPN and CDR2 SVGIG (reference sequence). The CDR3 reads CAWSPVNTEAFF. The DNA of the CDR3 is TGTGCCTGGAGTCCAGTGAACACTGAAGCTTTCTTT.

The CDR3 DNA reads as TGTGCCAGCAGCCATGTAGATCGCATTCAGTACTTC. As protein: CASSHVDRIQYF. This chain links TRBV14 with TRBJ2-4, with D uncertain. The CDR3 contains 12 residues. Looked up from germline, CDR1 is SGHDN and CDR2 is FVKESK. With 3 bases removed from V and 9 bases from J, the gap between germline ends came to 9 bases.

The J gene is TRBJ1-2, the V gene TRBV6-5; TRBD1 aligns across 9 bases. This CDR3 is 13 amino acids long. From germline, CDR1 is MNHEY and CDR2 SVGAGI. J was trimmed by 7 bases and V by 6 bases; bases with no gene match: 6. CDR3: CASRGQGVGGYTF. The CDR3 DNA sequence: TGTGCCAGCAGGGGACAGGGAGTAGGTGGCTACACCTTC.

This chain connects TRBV27 to TRBJ1-1; no reliable D call. Trimming stripped 6 bases from V and 6 bases from J, with 14 bases between. From germline, CDR1 is MNHEY and CDR2 SMNVEV (reference sequence). This CDR3 spans 13 amino acids. CDR3 loop: CASRDSGDAEAFF. For the CDR3, the DNA is TGTGCCAGCAGGGATAGTGGAGACGCTGAAGCTTTCTTT.

A single count supports this clone. The chain uses TRBV7-3 and TRBJ2-1, with TRBD2 matching over 11 bases. The CDR3 has 16 amino acids. Germline values: CDR1 SGHTA, CDR2 FQGTGA. Trimming at V came to 3 bases and at J to 7 bases, leaving 8 bases not matched to a gene. The CDR3 is CASSLISSGGRNEQFF. The DNA of the CDR3 is TGTGCCAGCAGCTTGATCTCTAGCGGGGGGAGGAATGAGCAGTTCTTC.

The genes are TRBV5-4 and TRBJ1-1; possibly TRBD1 for D (6 bases). The V end lost 4 bases, the J end lost 2 bases, and 12 bases lay between the germline ends. CDR1 SGHNT and CDR2 YYREEE come from the germline V gene (reference sequence). This CDR3 is 14 amino acids long. For the CDR3, the DNA is TGTGCCAGCAGCCTGGTAGGGGGTAACACTGAAGCTTTCTTT. Translation: CASSLVGGNTEAFF.

The chain carries TRBV9 and TRBJ2-1; 7 bases line up with TRBD2. Germline V CDR1 and CDR2: SGDLS, YYNGEE. The CDR3 extends over 16 amino acids. V trimming: 4 bases; J trimming: 4 bases; junction bases outside the gene matches: 11. DNA for the CDR3: TGTGCCAGCAGCCCGGGGAGACTAGCCGTGTACAATGAGCAGTTCTTC. As protein: CASSPGRLAVYNEQFF.

This chain joins TRBV5-4 and TRBJ1-2, with 8 nucleotides matching TRBD1. J lost 3 bases, V lost 4 bases, and 5 bases had no gene match. The length of the CDR3 is 14 residues. CDR1 and CDR2 from the germline V gene are SGHNT and YYREEE (reference sequence). CDR3 sequence reads: CASSGTGGDYGYTF. The CDR3 coding sequence is TGTGCCAGCAGCGGTACAGGGGGAGACTATGGCTACACCTTC.

CDR3 nucleotides: TGTGCCTGGACCCTAGCCGGGACAGCTTCCTACGAGCAGTACTTC. This translates into CAWTLAGTASYEQYF. The chain joins TRBV30 to TRBJ2-7; 7 positions match TRBD1. The germline V gene encodes CDR1 GTSNPN and CDR2 SVGIG (reference sequence). The CDR3 extends over 15 amino acids. With V trimmed by 4 bases and J by 1 base, 10 bases remained unmatched. The full variable domain, its missing parts supplied by reference TRBV30 and TRBJ2-7, is SQTIHQWPATLVQPVGSPLSLECTVEGTSNPNLYWYRQAAGRGLQLLFYSVGIGQISSEVPQNLSASRPQDRQFILSSKKLLLSDSGFYLCAWTLAGTASYEQYFGPGTRLTVT.

This rearrangement joins TRBV5-4 to TRBJ1-1; D is uncertain. The CDR3 sequence is 14 residues long. V shed 4 bases and J shed 1 base, with 11 bases lying between them. Germline V gene lookup returns CDR1 SGHNT and CDR2 YYREEE (reference sequence). The CDR3 DNA reads as TGTGCCAGCAGCGCGAGTTACAGGAACACTGAAGCTTTCTTT. Translation gives CASSASYRNTEAFF.

The chain joins TRBV9 to TRBJ2-2; maybe TRBD2 (5 bases). Looked up from germline, CDR1 is SGDLS and CDR2 is YYNGEE. This CDR3 is 17 amino acids long. Between the trimmed V and J ends, which lost 0 bases and 4 bases, there was a span of 16 bases. For the CDR3, the DNA is TGTGCCAGCAGCGTAGCCCCAGCCGGGGTGGGCACCGGGGAGCTGTTTTTT. It codes for CASSVAPAGVGTGELFF.

The V and J genes are TRBV5-4 and TRBJ1-2; D possibly corresponds to TRBD1 (5 bases). The V end was cut by 1 base, the J end by 5 bases, with 12 bases between. Germline assignment: CDR1 SGHNT and CDR2 YYREEE (reference sequence). This CDR3 contains 14 residues. The CDR3 sequence is CASSLRAGKYGYTF. The CDR3 coding sequence is TGTGCCAGCAGCTTGAGGGCAGGGAAGTATGGCTACACCTTC.

The chain has TRBV5-8 and TRBJ2-5; TRBD1 agrees at 8 bases. J was trimmed by 7 bases and V by 3 bases; bases with no gene match: 11. The CDR3 is 15 residues long. Per germline, CDR1 SGHTS and CDR2 YDEGEE. CDR3 in DNA: TGTGCCAGCAGCTCAACAGGGGGACGGGGGAGGACCCAGTACTTC. As protein: CASSSTGGRGRTQYF.

This clone was picked up one time. This chain connects TRBV5-1 to TRBJ2-3; 8 positions match TRBD1. The trim removed 0 bases at V and 7 bases at J, leaving 7 bases unmatched. The CDR3 runs to 15 residues. The V gene's germline CDR1 is SGHRS and CDR2 YFSETQ. CDR3 sequence: CASSLEQGAMNTQYF. The CDR3 bases are TGCGCCAGCAGCTTGGAGCAGGGGGCGATGAATACGCAGTATTTT. Together with reference TRBV5-1 and TRBJ2-3, the CDR3 gives the full variable domain: KAGVTQTPRYLIKTRGQQVTLSCSPISGHRSVSWYQQTPGQGLQFLFEYFSETQRNKGNFPGRFSGRQFSNSRSEMNVSTLELGDSALYLCASSLEQGAMNTQYFGPGTRLTVL.

The chain is built from TRBV5-4 and TRBJ1-3, with 7 bases aligning to TRBD1. Germline CDR1 and CDR2: SGHNT and YYREEE (reference sequence). V shed 4 bases and J 0 bases; nucleotides not matched to a gene: 7. The CDR3 extends over 16 amino acids. The CDR3 here is CASSSNRGPSGNTIYF. CDR3 nucleotide sequence: TGTGCCAGCAGCAGTAACAGGGGACCCTCTGGAAACACCATATATTTT.

The chain employs TRBV5-4 and TRBJ2-3; 9 nucleotides line up with TRBD2. In germline, CDR1 is SGHNT, CDR2 YYREEE (reference sequence). The ends lost 2 bases at V and 2 bases at J; junction bases unmatched: 3. The CDR3 spans 15 residues. CDR3 in DNA: TGTGCCAGCAGCTTATCTAGCGGGGCCACAGATACGCAGTATTTT. It codes for CASSLSSGATDTQYF.

CDR3 residues: CASSLRGRGGEKLFF. The DNA of the CDR3 is TGTGCCAGCAGCCTTCGGGGTCGGGGAGGTGAAAAACTGTTTTTT. The J gene is TRBJ1-4, the V gene TRBV5-4; no reliable D call. V was cut by 4 bases and J by 7 bases, with 17 bases left in between. The germline CDR1 and CDR2 sequences are SGHNT and YYREEE (reference sequence). The CDR3 is 15 amino acids.

The V call is TRBV21-1, the J call TRBJ1-4; TRBD1 was called by the table and not checked on the DNA. TRBV21-1 constitutes a pseudogene. The CDR3 is 20 residues long. CDR3 nucleotides: TGTGCCAGCAGCAAGGTCTTTCGGGCACAGGGGGCCCCAACTAATGAAAAACTGTTTTTT. Amino acids: CASSKVFRAQGAPTNEKLFF.